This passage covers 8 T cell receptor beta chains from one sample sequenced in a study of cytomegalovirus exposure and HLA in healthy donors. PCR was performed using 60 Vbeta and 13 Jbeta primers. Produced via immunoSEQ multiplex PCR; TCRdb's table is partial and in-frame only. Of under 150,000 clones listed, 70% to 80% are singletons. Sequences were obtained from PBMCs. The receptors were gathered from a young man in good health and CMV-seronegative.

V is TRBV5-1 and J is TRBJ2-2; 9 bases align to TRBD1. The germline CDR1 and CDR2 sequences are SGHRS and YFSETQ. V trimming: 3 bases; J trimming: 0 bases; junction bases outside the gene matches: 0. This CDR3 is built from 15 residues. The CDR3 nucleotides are TGCGCCAGCAGCTGGGACAGGGCGAACACCGGGGAGCTGTTTTTT. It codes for CASSWDRANTGELFF.

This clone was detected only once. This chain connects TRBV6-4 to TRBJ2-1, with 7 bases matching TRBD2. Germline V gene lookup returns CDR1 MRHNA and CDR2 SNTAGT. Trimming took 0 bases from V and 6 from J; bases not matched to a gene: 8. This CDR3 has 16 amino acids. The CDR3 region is CASSDSESGDANEQFF. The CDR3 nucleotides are TGTGCCAGCAGTGACTCGGAGAGCGGGGACGCCAATGAGCAGTTCTTC.

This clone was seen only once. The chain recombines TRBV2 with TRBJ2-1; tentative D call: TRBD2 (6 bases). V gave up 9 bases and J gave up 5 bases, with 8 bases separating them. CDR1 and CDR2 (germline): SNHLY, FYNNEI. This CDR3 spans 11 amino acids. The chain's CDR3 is CASGLNNEQFF. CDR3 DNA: TGTGCCAGTGGACTAAACAATGAGCAGTTCTTC.

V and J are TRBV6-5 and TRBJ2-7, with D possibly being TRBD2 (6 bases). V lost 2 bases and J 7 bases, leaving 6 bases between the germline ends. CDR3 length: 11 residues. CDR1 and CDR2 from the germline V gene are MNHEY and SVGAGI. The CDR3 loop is CASSYAGEQYF. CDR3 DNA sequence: TGTGCCAGCAGTTACGCGGGGGAGCAGTACTTC.

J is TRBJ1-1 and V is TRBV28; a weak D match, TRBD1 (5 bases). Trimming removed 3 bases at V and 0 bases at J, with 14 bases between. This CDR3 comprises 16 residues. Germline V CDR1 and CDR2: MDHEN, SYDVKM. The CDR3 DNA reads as TGTGCCAGCAGTTTGAGGTCGGCAGGGATGAACACTGAAGCTTTCTTT. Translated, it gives CASSLRSAGMNTEAFF.

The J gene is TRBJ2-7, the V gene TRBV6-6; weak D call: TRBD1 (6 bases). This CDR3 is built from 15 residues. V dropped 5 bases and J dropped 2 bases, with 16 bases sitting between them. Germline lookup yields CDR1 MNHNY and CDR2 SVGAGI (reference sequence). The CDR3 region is CASSTSGEATYEQYF. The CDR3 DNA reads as TGTGCCAGCAGTACCTCAGGGGAAGCGACCTACGAGCAGTACTTC.

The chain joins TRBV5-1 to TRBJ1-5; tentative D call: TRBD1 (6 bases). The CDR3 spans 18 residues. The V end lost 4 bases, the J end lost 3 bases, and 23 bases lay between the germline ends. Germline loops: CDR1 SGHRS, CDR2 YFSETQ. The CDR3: CASSAYSLNRDTNQPQHF. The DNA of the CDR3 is TGCGCCAGCAGCGCCTATAGCCTCAACCGGGACACCAATCAGCCCCAGCATTTT.

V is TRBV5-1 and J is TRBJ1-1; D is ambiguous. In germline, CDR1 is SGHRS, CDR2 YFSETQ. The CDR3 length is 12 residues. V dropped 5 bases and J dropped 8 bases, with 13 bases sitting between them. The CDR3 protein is CASRTILGEAFF. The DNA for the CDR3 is TGCGCCAGCAGGACTATTTTGGGCGAAGCTTTCTTT.